Listed below are T cell receptor beta chains from one sample, sequenced in a study of T cells after yellow fever vaccination. TCRdb fed the 5' RACE reads into MiXCR, producing one record per CDR3 protein. This sample has 150,000 to 200,000 distinct CDR3 sequences, with approximately 6.2% found just once. Specimen: CD4+ T cells sorted from PBMCs, collected on the day of the first yellow fever vaccination. The origin of the receptors is a man aged 18 to 29 who received the YFV17D yellow fever vaccine. Both conserved end residues are part of each CDR3. The D gene is left open where the match is weak. For some rows the clone size is stated as once, few or many, or as a class when expanded; others skip it.

CDR3aa | CDR3nt | abundance | v_gene | d_gene | j_gene
CASTPQAGESPLHF | TGTGCCAGCACCCCCCAGGCAGGGGAATCACCCCTCCACTTT | - | TRBV7-4 | - | TRBJ1-6
CASSLMTREKLFF | TGCGCCAGCAGCTTAATGACACGGGAAAAACTGTTTTTT | many | TRBV5-1 | - | TRBJ1-4
CASSPPNSYEQYF | TGTGCCAGCTCACCACCCAACAGTTACGAGCAGTACTTC | - | TRBV18 | - | TRBJ2-7
CATSDTGLKPDTQYF | TGTGCCACCAGTGATACAGGGCTTAAACCAGATACGCAGTATTTT | - | TRBV24-1 | - | TRBJ2-3
CASSLGTGNYEQYF | TGCGCCAGCAGCTTGGGGACAGGAAACTACGAGCAGTACTTC | many | TRBV5-1 | TRBD1 | TRBJ2-7
CASSRRGETDTQYF | TGTGCCAGCAGCCGTCGCGGAGAGACAGATACGCAGTATTTT | many | TRBV11-3 | - | TRBJ2-3
CASSPRQLQETQYF | TGTGCCAGCTCACCTCGACAGCTACAAGAGACCCAGTACTTC | few | TRBV18 | - | TRBJ2-5
CASSRRTGDTEAFF | TGTGCCAGCAGTCGACGGACCGGGGACACTGAAGCTTTCTTT | many | TRBV12-3/TRBV12-4 | - | TRBJ1-1
CASSNTGSGELFF | TGTGCTAGCAGCAATACAGGGTCCGGGGAGCTGTTTTTT | many | TRBV7-7 | - | TRBJ2-2
CASSAWDRAPHSPLHF | TGCGCCAGCAGCGCCTGGGACAGGGCCCCTCACTCACCCCTCCACTTT | many | TRBV4-1 | TRBD1 | TRBJ1-6
CASSLGRTGPNNYGYTF | TGTGCCAGCAGCTTAGGCCGGACAGGGCCTAATAACTATGGCTACACCTTC | few | TRBV7-8 | TRBD1 | TRBJ1-2
CASSLAFGNRGLLETQYF | TGTGCCAGCAGCTTAGCTTTCGGAAACAGGGGCCTCCTTGAGACCCAGTACTTC | - | TRBV7-8 | TRBD1 | TRBJ2-5
CASSRTLNTEAFF | TGTGCCAGCAGTCGGACATTGAACACTGAAGCTTTCTTT | many | TRBV6-5 | - | TRBJ1-1
CASSDRGYTEAFF | TGTGCCAGCAGCGACAGAGGGTATACTGAAGCTTTCTTT | many | TRBV6-1 | - | TRBJ1-1
CASSYSGTSGGWNTGELFF | TGTGCCAGCAGTTACTCCGGGACTAGCGGGGGATGGAACACCGGGGAGCTGTTTTTT | many | TRBV6-2/TRBV6-3 | TRBD2 | TRBJ2-2
CASTPAAGNYGYTF | TGTGCCAGCACCCCGGCGGCAGGAAACTATGGCTACACCTTC | many | TRBV14 | - | TRBJ1-2
CASSFGTSYNEQFF | TGTGCCAGCAGTTTCGGGACTAGCTACAATGAGCAGTTCTTC | many | TRBV12-3/TRBV12-4 | TRBD2 | TRBJ2-1
CASSSAGYSGNTIYF | TGCGCCAGCAGCTCGGCTGGGTACTCTGGAAACACCATATATTTT | many | TRBV5-1 | - | TRBJ1-3
CSAKERWWNTEAFF | TGCAGCGCCAAGGAAAGGTGGTGGAACACTGAAGCTTTCTTT | many | TRBV29-1 | - | TRBJ1-1
CASESGASGNTIYF | TGTGCCAGCGAGTCCGGGGCCTCCGGGAACACCATATATTTT | many | TRBV6-1 | - | TRBJ1-3
CASSLRGAYEQYF | TGTGCCAGCAGCTTGCGCGGAGCCTACGAGCAGTACTTC | many | TRBV5-6 | - | TRBJ2-7
CASSRGTGFTGELFF | TGTGCCAGCAGCCGAGGGACAGGGTTTACCGGGGAGCTGTTTTTT | many | TRBV3-1 | TRBD1 | TRBJ2-2
CASNPRGYHEQYF | TGTGCCAGCAACCCTCGGGGTTACCACGAGCAGTACTTC | many | TRBV12-3/TRBV12-4 | - | TRBJ2-7
CSVVTSGYNEQFF | TGCAGCGTTGTGACTAGCGGCTACAATGAGCAGTTCTTC | few | TRBV29-1 | TRBD2 | TRBJ2-1
CASSQASGLGAFF | TGTGCCAGCAGCCAAGCTTCGGGGTTAGGGGCTTTCTTT | - | TRBV16 | - | TRBJ1-1
CASSVGGKNTGELFF | TGTGCCAGCAGCGTCGGGGGGAAGAACACCGGGGAGCTGTTTTTT | few | TRBV9 | TRBD2 | TRBJ2-2
CASSWAGTTDSGANVLTF | TGCGCCAGCAGCTGGGCAGGGACTACTGACTCTGGGGCCAACGTCCTGACTTTC | few | TRBV5-1 | TRBD2 | TRBJ2-6
CASGAGEQETQYF | TGCGCCAGCGGCGCGGGAGAACAAGAGACCCAGTACTTC | - | TRBV5-1 | TRBD2 | TRBJ2-5
CATGRNNEQFF | TGTGCCACCGGAAGGAACAATGAGCAGTTCTTC | many | TRBV2 | - | TRBJ2-1
CASSLLGRTVNNEQFF | TGCGCCAGCAGCTTGTTGGGTAGGACAGTGAACAATGAGCAGTTCTTC | many | TRBV5-1 | - | TRBJ2-1
CASSLTRTNTEAFF | TGTGCCAGCAGCTTAACCAGGACGAACACTGAAGCTTTCTTT | - | TRBV7-3 | - | TRBJ1-1
CASSYTGADSSGGYSNQPQHF | TGTGCCAGCAGTTACACAGGGGCCGACAGCTCTGGGGGGTATAGCAATCAGCCCCAGCATTTT | few | TRBV6-2/TRBV6-3 | TRBD1 | TRBJ1-5
CASSRGATAAEELFF | TGTGCCAGCAGCCGTGGGGCGACCGCGGCGGAGGAGCTGTTTTTT | many | TRBV3-1 | - | TRBJ2-2
CASSEPGLGKETQYF | TGCGCCAGCAGTGAACCGGGGTTGGGAAAAGAGACCCAGTACTTC | many | TRBV10-2 | - | TRBJ2-5
CASSHDPRDRLYEQYF | TGCGCCAGCAGCCACGACCCAAGGGACAGATTATACGAGCAGTACTTC | - | TRBV5-1 | TRBD1 | TRBJ2-7
CASKRGSGNEAFF | TGTGCCAGCAAACGGGGTTCGGGTAATGAAGCTTTCTTT | many | TRBV27 | - | TRBJ1-1